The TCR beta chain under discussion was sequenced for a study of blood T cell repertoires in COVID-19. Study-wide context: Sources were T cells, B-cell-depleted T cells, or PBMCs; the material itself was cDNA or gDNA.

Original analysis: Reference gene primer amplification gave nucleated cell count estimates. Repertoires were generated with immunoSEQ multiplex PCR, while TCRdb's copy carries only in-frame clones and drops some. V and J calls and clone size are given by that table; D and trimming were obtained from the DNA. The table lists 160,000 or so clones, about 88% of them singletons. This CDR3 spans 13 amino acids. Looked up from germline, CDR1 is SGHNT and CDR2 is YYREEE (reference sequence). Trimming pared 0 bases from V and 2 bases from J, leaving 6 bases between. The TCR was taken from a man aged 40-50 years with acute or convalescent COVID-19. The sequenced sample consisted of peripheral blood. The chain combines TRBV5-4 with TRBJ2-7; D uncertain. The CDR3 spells CASSLAAAYEQYF. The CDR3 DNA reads TGTGCCAGCAGCTTGGCGGCGGCCTACGAGCAGTACTTC.